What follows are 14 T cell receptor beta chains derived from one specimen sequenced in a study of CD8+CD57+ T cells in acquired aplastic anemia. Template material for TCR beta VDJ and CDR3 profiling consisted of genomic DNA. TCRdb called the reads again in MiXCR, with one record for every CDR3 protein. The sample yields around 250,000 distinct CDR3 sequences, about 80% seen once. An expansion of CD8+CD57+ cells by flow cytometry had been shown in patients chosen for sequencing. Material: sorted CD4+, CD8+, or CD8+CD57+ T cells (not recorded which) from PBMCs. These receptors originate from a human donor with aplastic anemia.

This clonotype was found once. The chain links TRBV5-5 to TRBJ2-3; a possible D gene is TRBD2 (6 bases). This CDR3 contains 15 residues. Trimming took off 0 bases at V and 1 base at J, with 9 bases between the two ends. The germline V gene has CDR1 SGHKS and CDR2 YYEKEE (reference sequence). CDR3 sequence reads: CASSLELAGTDTQYF. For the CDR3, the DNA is TGTGCCAGCAGCTTGGAACTAGCAGGCACAGATACGCAGTATTTT.

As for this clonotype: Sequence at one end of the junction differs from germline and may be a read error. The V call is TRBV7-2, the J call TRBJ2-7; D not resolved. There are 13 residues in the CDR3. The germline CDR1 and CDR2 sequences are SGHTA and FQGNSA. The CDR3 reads CASSLTRGHDQYF. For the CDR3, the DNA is TGCGCCAGCAGCTTAACCAGAGGTCACGATCAGTACTTT. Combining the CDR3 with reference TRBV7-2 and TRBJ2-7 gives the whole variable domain GAGVSQSPSNKVTEKGKDVELRCDPISGHTALYWYRQSLGQGLEFLIYFQGNSAPDKSGLPSDRFSAERTGGSVSTLTIQRTQQEDSAVYLCASSLTRGHDQYFGPGTRLTVT.

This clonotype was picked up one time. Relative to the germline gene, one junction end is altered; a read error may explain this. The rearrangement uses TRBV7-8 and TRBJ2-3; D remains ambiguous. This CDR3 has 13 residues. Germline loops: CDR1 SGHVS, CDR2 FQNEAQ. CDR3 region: CASGVGSTTTKLF. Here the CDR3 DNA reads TGTGCCAGCGGGGTAGGATCCACTACTACGAAACTGTTT.

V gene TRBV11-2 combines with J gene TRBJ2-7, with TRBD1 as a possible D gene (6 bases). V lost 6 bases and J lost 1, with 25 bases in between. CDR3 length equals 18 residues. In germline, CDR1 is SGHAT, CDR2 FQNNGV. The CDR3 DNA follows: TGTGCCAGCAGGCATGGTCATAATTGGACAGCCCTTTCCTACGAGCAGTACGTC. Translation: CASRHGHNWTALSYEQYV.

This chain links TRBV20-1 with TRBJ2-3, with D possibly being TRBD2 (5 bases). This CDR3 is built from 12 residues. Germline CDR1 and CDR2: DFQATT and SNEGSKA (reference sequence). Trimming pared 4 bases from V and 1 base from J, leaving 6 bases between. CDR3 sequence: CSAIGGTDTQYF. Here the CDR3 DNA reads TGCAGTGCTATCGGGGGCACAGATACGCAGTATTTT.

The CDR3 sequence: CASSSDRAHQGYEQYF. The CDR3, as DNA: TGTGCCAGCAGTTCAGACAGGGCACATCAAGGTTACGAGCAGTACTTC. V and J are TRBV12-3 or TRBV12-4 and TRBJ2-7, with 7 bases fitting TRBD1. Trimming cost V 4 bases and J 4 bases; bases outside gene matches: 13. The length of the CDR3 is 16 residues.

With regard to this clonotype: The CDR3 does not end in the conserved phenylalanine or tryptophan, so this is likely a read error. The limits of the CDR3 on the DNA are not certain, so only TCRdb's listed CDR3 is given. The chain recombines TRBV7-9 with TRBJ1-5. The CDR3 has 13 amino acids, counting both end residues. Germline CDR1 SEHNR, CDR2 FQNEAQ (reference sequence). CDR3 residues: CASSAQGGLSPHH.

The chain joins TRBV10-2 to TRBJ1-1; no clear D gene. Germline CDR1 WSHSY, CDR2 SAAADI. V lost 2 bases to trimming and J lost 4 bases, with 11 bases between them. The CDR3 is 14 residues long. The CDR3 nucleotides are TGCGCCAGCAGTGAGCGGACGGTAGGCACTGAAGCTTTCTTT. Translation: CASSERTVGTEAFF.

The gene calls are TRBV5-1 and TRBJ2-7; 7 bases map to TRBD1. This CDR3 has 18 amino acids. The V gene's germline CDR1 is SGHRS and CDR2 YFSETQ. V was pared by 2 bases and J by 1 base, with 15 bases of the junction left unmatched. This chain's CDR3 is CASSFRQDGTALSYEQYV. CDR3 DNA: TGCGCCAGCAGCTTCCGTCAAGACGGGACAGCCCTTTCCTACGAGCAGTACGTC.

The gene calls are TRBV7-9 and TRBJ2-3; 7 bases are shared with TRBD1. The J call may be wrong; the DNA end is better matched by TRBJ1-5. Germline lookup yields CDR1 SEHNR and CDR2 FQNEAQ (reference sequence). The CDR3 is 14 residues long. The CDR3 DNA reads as TGTGCCAGCAGCTTAGCGGGAGGGGGCAACACGCAGCATTTT. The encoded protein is CASSLAGGGNTQHF.

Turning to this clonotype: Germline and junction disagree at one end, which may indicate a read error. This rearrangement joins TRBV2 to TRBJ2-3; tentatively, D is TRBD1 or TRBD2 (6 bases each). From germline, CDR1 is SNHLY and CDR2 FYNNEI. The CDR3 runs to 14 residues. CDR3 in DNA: TGTGCCAGCAGCGAAGGGGGAGGTCCCGATGCGCAGTACTGG. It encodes CASSEGGGPDAQYW.

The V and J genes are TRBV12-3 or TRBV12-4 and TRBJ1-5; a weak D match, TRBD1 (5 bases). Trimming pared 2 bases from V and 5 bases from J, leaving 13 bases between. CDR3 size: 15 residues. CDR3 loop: CASSLKGIGYQPQHF. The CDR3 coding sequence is TGTGCCAGCAGTTTAAAGGGGATCGGGTATCAGCCCCAGCATTTT.

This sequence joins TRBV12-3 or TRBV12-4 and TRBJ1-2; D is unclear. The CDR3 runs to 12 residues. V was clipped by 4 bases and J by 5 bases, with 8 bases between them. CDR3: CASSSYVYGYTF. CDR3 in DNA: TGTGCCAGCAGTTCGTACGTGTATGGCTACACCTTC.

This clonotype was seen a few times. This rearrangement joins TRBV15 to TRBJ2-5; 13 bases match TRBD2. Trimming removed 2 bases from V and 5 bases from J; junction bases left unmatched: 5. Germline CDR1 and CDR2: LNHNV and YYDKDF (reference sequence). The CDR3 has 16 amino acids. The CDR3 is CATSRLGTSGAETQYF. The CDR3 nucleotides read TGTGCCACCAGCAGACTAGGGACTAGCGGGGCGGAGACCCAGTACTTC.